This entry features one TCR beta chain sequence. The sample belongs to a study of blood T cell repertoires in COVID-19. About the study: The United States, Italy and Spain supplied acute and convalescent COVID-19 samples.

Germline lookup yields CDR1 SGDLS and CDR2 YYNGEE. Between the trimmed V and J ends, which lost 3 bases and 2 bases, there was a span of 7 bases. The CDR3 contains 13 residues. TCRdb's table, derived via immunoSEQ multiplex PCR, lists solely in-frame clones and lacks some. The repertoire holds 250,000 to 300,000 clones, around four fifths seen once, with about 4.6% in the top ten. V is TRBV9 and J is TRBJ2-3, with unresolved D. The sequenced material came from peripheral blood. This TCR derives from a man in his fifties or sixties who had recovered from COVID-19. In DNA, the CDR3 is TGTGCCAGCAGCGCACAGAACACAGATACGCAGTATTTT. This gives the protein CASSAQNTDTQYF.